This T cell receptor beta chain was sequenced in a study of blood T cell repertoires in COVID-19. Whole-study context: Samples taken during acute and convalescent COVID-19 were collected in the United States, Italy and Spain. Sources were T cells, B-cell-depleted T cells, or PBMCs; the material itself was cDNA or gDNA.

Researchers sorted participants into cohorts using their self-reported clinical history. In the authors' workflow: Amplification of reference gene primers was used by the study to estimate nucleated cell counts. The table came from immunoSEQ multiplex PCR; TCRdb's copy has only in-frame clones and leaves some out. The D gene and trimming were derived from the DNA, and the V and J assignments and clone size from that table. The table has 250,000 to 300,000 clones, just over 90% seen once. The sample taken for sequencing was PBMCs or T cells enriched from blood (not recorded which). The TCR was taken from a middle-aged woman with acute COVID-19.

The CDR3 coding sequence is TGTGCCAGCAGCTTTAGGGGACAGGGGGCCTCTGATACGCAGTATTTT. It codes for CASSFRGQGASDTQYF. The chain recombines TRBV7-9 with TRBJ2-3; TRBD1 matches at 12 bases. Germline CDR1 is SEHNR and CDR2 is FQNEAQ (reference sequence). The V and J ends lost 3 bases and 6 bases, in that order; junction bases with no gene match: 7. The CDR3 is 16 residues long.